By share of the sample, the clone carrying this TCR beta chain is medium-sized. Its antigen is not identified. This CDR3 contains 14 residues. Germline lookup yields CDR1 GTSNPN and CDR2 SVGIG (reference sequence). The ends were cut back, 0 bases at V and 2 bases at J, with 10 bases in the middle. The sort gate was single viable CD3+CD4+CD8-CD45RO+ cells for memory CD4+ T cells. CD4+ T cells were isolated by positive magnetic selection. This sample is drawn from a study of memory CD4+ T cells and cytomegalovirus serostatus. Study-level information: Healthy Belgian adult donors included about nine CMV-positive and 24 CMV-negative people.

Using immunoSEQ multiplex PCR, the repertoire was profiled, and TCRdb retains in-frame clones only, with some absent. This sample has some 47,000 clones, with under 80% found just once. General study results and limits: Of 150 to 200 reported CMV TCRbeta sequences, under 80 were found in memory CD4+ repertoires. A US-trained random forest predicted CMV serostatus with median AUC about 0.92.

The sequence came from an adult in good health and CMV-seronegative. The chain combines TRBV30 with TRBJ1-1; no reliable D call. Sequencing input: memory CD4+ T cells from blood. The CDR3 DNA reads as TGTGCCTGGAGTGTTGAGTTGGGTAACACTGAAGCTTTCTTT. As protein: CAWSVELGNTEAFF.